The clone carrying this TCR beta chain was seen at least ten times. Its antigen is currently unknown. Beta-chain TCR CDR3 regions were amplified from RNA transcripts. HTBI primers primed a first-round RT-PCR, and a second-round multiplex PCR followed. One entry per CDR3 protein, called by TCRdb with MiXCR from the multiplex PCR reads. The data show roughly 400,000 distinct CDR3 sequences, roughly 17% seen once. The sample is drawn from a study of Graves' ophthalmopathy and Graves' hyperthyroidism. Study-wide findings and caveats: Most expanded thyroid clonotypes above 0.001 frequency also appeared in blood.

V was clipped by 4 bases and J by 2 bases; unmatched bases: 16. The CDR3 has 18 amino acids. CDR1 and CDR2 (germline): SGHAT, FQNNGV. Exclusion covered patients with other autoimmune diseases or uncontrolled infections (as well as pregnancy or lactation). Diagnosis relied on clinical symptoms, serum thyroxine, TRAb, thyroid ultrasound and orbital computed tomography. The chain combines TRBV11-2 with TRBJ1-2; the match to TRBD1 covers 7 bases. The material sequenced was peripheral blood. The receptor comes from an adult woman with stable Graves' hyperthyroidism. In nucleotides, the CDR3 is TGTGCCAGCAGCTCAGGGGGGCGGGGAAACGATCGGAACTATGGCTACACCTTC. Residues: CASSSGGRGNDRNYGYTF.